Following are 22 T cell receptor beta chains from one sample sequenced in a study of T cell responses to AZD1222 COVID-19 vaccine. Measured with immunoSEQ multiplex PCR; TCRdb has only the in-frame clones, and not every one. The sample lists approximately 99,000 clones; roughly 92% were seen once. Sequencing used peripheral blood, obtained 28 days after the second AZD1222 dose. Receptor source: an adult who received the AZD1222 COVID-19 vaccine.

The CDR3 protein is CASSQRDRGVDTQYF. The CDR3 bases are TGTGCCAGCAGTCAACGGGACAGGGGAGTAGATACGCAGTATTTT. The rearrangement joins TRBV2 to TRBJ2-3; 10 positions match TRBD1. Trimming removed 5 bases from V and 5 bases from J; junction bases left unmatched: 7. Germline-derived CDR1 and CDR2 are SNHLY and FYNNEI. The CDR3 totals 15 residues.

This clone was found a few times. The chain uses TRBV7-2 and TRBJ2-5, with TRBD2 matching 8 bases. Per germline, CDR1 SGHTA and CDR2 FQGNSA. With 1 base clipped from V and 2 bases from J, the junction kept 3 bases outside the gene matches. The CDR3 contains 15 residues. The CDR3 region has the DNA TGTGCCAGCAGCTTAGGAGCGGGAGAACAAGAGACCCAGTACTTC. Protein: CASSLGAGEQETQYF.

This chain links TRBV10-3 with TRBJ2-7; no reliable D call. Trimming stripped 0 bases from V and 2 bases from J, with 8 bases between. The CDR3 spans 14 residues. The V gene's germline CDR1 is ENHRY and CDR2 SYGVKD. The CDR3 DNA follows: TGTGCCATCAGTGAGTCTGGGTTACCCTACGAGCAGTACTTC. This encodes CAISESGLPYEQYF.

This chain connects TRBV6-2 or TRBV6-3 to TRBJ2-7, with 7 bases identical to TRBD2. The CDR3 contains 17 residues. After removal of 6 bases from V and 3 bases from J, the junction contained 17 bases not matched to a gene. Germline assignment: CDR1 MNHEY and CDR2 SVGEGT. CDR3 sequence (DNA): TGTGCCAGCAGCCCTGGCGGGGGAGGGTTAGCGGGCTACGAGCAGTACTTC. It yields the protein CASSPGGGGLAGYEQYF.

The rearrangement uses TRBV28 and TRBJ1-1; 9 bases agree with TRBD1. This CDR3 comprises 15 residues. Germline loops: CDR1 MDHEN, CDR2 SYDVKM. The V and J ends lost 3 bases and 0 bases, in that order; junction bases with no gene match: 2. This CDR3 is CASSLTGGMNTEAFF. Here the CDR3 DNA reads TGTGCCAGCAGTTTGACAGGGGGGATGAACACTGAAGCTTTCTTT.

V is TRBV29-1 and J is TRBJ1-5; possible D gene TRBD1, 5 bases. This CDR3 region has 13 residues. Trimming removed 4 bases at V and 4 bases at J, with 11 bases between. Germline values: CDR1 SQVTM, CDR2 ANQGSEA. In DNA, the CDR3 is TGCAGCGTTGGGCTGGGGCAAAATCAGCCCCAGCATTTT. Its translation: CSVGLGQNQPQHF.

The chain couples TRBV5-1 to TRBJ2-1; perhaps TRBD2 as D (5 bases). The CDR3 consists of 13 residues. Germline V gene lookup returns CDR1 SGHRS and CDR2 YFSETQ. V was pared by 4 bases and J by 10 bases, with 15 bases between. The CDR3 region has the DNA TGCGCCAGCAGCGAAGGACTGATTCGGGAGCAGTTCTTC. It yields the protein CASSEGLIREQFF.

The chain combines TRBV2 with TRBJ2-7; D is undetermined. With 6 bases removed from V and 0 bases from J, the gap between germline ends came to 9 bases. The CDR3 contains 13 residues. Germline CDR1 reads SNHLY; CDR2 reads FYNNEI. DNA for the CDR3: TGTGCCAGCAGCGAACCCTTCTCCTACGAGCAGTACTTC. Protein sequence: CASSEPFSYEQYF.

The J gene is TRBJ2-7, the V gene TRBV5-6, with TRBD2 matching 7 bases. CDR1 is SGHDT and CDR2 is YYEEEE in the germline V gene. This CDR3 has 13 amino acids. The ends lost 4 bases at V and 6 bases at J; junction bases unmatched: 7. CDR3 region: CASSPNPGGEQYF. The CDR3 region has the DNA TGTGCCAGCAGCCCAAATCCGGGAGGCGAGCAGTACTTC.

This clone was seen a single time. This chain links TRBV29-1 with TRBJ2-7; the match to TRBD1 covers 9 bases. Germline V gene data show CDR1 as SQVTM and CDR2 as ANQGSEA. Germline trimming cut 7 bases from V and 7 bases from J; bases unmatched to any gene: 5. There are 11 residues in the CDR3. CDR3 amino acids: CSAQGAGEQYF. Written as DNA, the CDR3 is TGCAGCGCACAGGGGGCGGGAGAGCAGTACTTC.

The chain links TRBV6-1 to TRBJ2-7; possibly TRBD1 for D (5 bases). There are 14 residues in the CDR3. The V gene lost 2 bases and the J gene lost 7 bases, with 15 bases spanning the gap. Germline CDR1 is MNHNS and CDR2 is SASEGT. The DNA for the CDR3 is TGTGCCAGCAGTGAAAATTGGTCTAGGGGAGAGCAGTACTTC. Amino acids: CASSENWSRGEQYF.

The chain's CDR3 is CASSSPGTGRPREQYF. DNA of the CDR3: TGTGCCAGTAGTAGCCCGGGTACAGGGAGGCCTCGAGAGCAGTACTTC. J is TRBJ2-7 and V is TRBV19, with D perhaps given as TRBD1 or TRBD2 (6 bases each). With 4 bases removed from V and 7 bases from J, the gap between germline ends came to 23 bases. The CDR3 consists of 16 residues. Per germline, CDR1 LNHDA and CDR2 SQIVND (reference sequence). The full variable domain, rest sourced from reference TRBV19 and TRBJ2-7, is DGGITQSPKYLFRKEGQNVTLSCEQNLNHDAMYWYRQDPGQGLRLIYYSQIVNDFQKGDIAEGYSVSREKKESFPLTVTSAQKNPTAFYLCASSSPGTGRPREQYFGPGTRLTVT.

This rearrangement joins TRBV30 to TRBJ2-1, with TRBD2 identical over 9 bases. After removal of 8 bases from V and 1 base from J, the junction contained 9 bases not matched to a gene. The CDR3 is 15 residues long. Germline V gene lookup returns CDR1 GTSNPN and CDR2 SVGIG (reference sequence). The CDR3 spells CARGASGISYNEQFF. In DNA form, the CDR3 reads TGTGCCCGAGGGGCTAGCGGGATATCCTACAATGAGCAGTTCTTC.

The genes are TRBV5-4 and TRBJ1-1; 9 bases line up with TRBD1. Trimming removed 5 bases from V and 4 bases from J; junction bases left unmatched: 9. The CDR3 is 15 residues long. CDR1 and CDR2 (germline): SGHNT, YYREEE (reference sequence). DNA of the CDR3: TGTGCCAGCAGTTCCGCAGAGACAGGGGGCACTGAAGCTTTCTTT. Translating gives CASSSAETGGTEAFF.

This chain joins TRBV24-1 and TRBJ2-1, with a weak D call TRBD1 (6 bases). CDR1 is KGHDR and CDR2 is SFDVKD in the germline V gene. V was cut by 3 bases and J by 9 bases, with 17 bases left in between. The CDR3 is 15 amino acids. The CDR3 here is CATSDPGDELPEQFF. CDR3 DNA sequence: TGTGCCACCAGTGATCCAGGGGATGAGCTTCCTGAGCAGTTCTTC.

This sequence joins TRBV6-4 and TRBJ2-7; no reliable D call. Germline assignment: CDR1 MRHNA and CDR2 SNTAGT. This CDR3 comprises 13 residues. Trimming pared 0 bases from V and 5 bases from J, leaving 8 bases between. As DNA, the CDR3 is TGTGCCAGCAGTGACTCGGGGTACCACGAGCAGTACTTC. This translates into CASSDSGYHEQYF.

CDR3 in amino acids: CASLFGQGISDTQYF. DNA of the CDR3: TGTGCCAGCCTGTTCGGACAGGGTATTTCAGATACGCAGTATTTT. V and J are TRBV6-5 and TRBJ2-3, with 8 nucleotides matching TRBD1. The V and J ends lost 8 bases and 4 bases, in that order; junction bases with no gene match: 11. The germline CDR1 and CDR2 sequences are MNHEY and SVGAGI. The CDR3 has 15 residues.

This clone has only one observation. V gene TRBV28 combines with J gene TRBJ1-4, with unresolved D. V was pared by 5 bases and J by 5 bases, with 12 bases between. Germline loops: CDR1 MDHEN, CDR2 SYDVKM. CDR3 length: 14 residues. This CDR3 reads CASSQRRRNEKLFF. The DNA for the CDR3 is TGTGCCAGCAGTCAGAGGAGGCGGAATGAAAAACTGTTTTTT.

The chain couples TRBV28 to TRBJ2-3; 13 positions match TRBD2. The germline V gene has CDR1 MDHEN and CDR2 SYDVKM. V lost 4 bases, J lost 10 bases, and 11 bases stayed unmatched. The CDR3 is 16 residues long. The CDR3 loop is CASSSHAGTSGNAQYF. The CDR3 coding sequence is TGTGCCAGCAGTTCCCATGCAGGGACTAGCGGGAACGCGCAGTATTTT.

The CDR3 DNA reads TGCGCCAGCAGTCGAACTCCGCACCGGGACAGACCCAATAGCAATCAGCCCCAGCATTTT. It is translated as CASSRTPHRDRPNSNQPQHF. The genes are TRBV23-1 and TRBJ1-5, with 7 bases fitting TRBD1. TRBV23-1 is identified as an open reading frame with a role that is uncertain. The CDR3 has 20 amino acids. V lost 4 bases, J lost 0 bases, and 18 bases stayed unmatched.

V gene TRBV29-1 combines with J gene TRBJ2-1; 8 bases are a match to TRBD2. Germline CDR1 is SQVTM and CDR2 is ANQGSEA. V trimming: 6 bases; J trimming: 0 bases; junction bases outside the gene matches: 13. The CDR3 loop spans 17 amino acids. CDR3 residues: CSVMEGGGWSSYNEQFF. CDR3 DNA sequence: TGCAGCGTGATGGAGGGCGGGGGGTGGAGCTCCTACAATGAGCAGTTCTTC.

The table lists this clone with a few counts. The chain couples TRBV25-1 to TRBJ2-7; no clear D gene. This CDR3 has 12 amino acids. With 5 bases removed from V and 5 bases from J, the gap between germline ends came to 10 bases. CDR1 MGHDK and CDR2 SYGVNS come from the germline V gene. The CDR3 DNA follows: TGTGCCAGCAGTCCCGGTCCGCACGAGCAGTACTTC. Amino acid sequence: CASSPGPHEQYF.